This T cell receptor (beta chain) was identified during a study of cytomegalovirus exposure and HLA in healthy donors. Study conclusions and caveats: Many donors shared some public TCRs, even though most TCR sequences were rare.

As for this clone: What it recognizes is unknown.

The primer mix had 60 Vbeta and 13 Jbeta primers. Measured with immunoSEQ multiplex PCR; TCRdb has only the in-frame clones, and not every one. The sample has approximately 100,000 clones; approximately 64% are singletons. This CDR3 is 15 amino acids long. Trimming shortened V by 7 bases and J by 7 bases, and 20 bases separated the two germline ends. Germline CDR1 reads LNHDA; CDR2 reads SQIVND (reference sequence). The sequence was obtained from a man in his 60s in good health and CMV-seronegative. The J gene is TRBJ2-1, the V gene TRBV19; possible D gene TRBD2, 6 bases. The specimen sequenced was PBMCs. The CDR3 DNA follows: TGTGCCAGTACCCCAAGGGATGGGAGCGGGAATGAGCAGTTCTTC. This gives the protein CASTPRDGSGNEQFF.